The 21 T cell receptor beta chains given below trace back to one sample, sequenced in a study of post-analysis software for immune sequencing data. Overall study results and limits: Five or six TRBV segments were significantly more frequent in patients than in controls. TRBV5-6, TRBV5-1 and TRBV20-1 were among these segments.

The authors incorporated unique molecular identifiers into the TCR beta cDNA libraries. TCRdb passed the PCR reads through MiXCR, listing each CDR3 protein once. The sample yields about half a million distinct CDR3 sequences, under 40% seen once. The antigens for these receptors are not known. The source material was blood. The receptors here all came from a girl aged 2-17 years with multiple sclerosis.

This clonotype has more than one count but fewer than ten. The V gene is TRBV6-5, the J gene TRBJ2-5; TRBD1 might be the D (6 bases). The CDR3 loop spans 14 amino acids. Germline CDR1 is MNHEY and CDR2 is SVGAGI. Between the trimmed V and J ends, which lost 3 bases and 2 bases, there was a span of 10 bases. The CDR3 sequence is CASSYTGLQETQYF. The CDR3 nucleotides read TGTGCCAGCAGTTATACAGGGTTACAAGAGACCCAGTACTTC.

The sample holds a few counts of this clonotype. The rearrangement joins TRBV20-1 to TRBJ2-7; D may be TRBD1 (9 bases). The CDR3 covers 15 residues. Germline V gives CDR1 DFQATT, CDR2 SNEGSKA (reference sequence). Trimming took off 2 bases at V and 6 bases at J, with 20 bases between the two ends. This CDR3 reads CSARRGGQGRVEQYF. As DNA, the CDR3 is TGCAGTGCTAGACGGGGGGGACAGGGAAGGGTCGAGCAGTACTTC.

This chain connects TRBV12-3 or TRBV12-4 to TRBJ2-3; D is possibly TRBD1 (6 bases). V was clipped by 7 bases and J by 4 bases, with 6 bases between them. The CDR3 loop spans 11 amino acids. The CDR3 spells CASTGADTQYF. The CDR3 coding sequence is TGTGCCAGCACAGGGGCAGATACGCAGTATTTT.

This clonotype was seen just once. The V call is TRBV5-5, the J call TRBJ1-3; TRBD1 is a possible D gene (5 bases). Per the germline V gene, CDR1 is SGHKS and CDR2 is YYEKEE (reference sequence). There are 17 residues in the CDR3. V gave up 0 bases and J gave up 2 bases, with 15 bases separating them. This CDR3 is CASSLVPSAGPGNTIYF. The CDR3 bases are TGTGCCAGCAGCTTGGTACCCAGTGCGGGACCTGGAAACACCATATATTTT.

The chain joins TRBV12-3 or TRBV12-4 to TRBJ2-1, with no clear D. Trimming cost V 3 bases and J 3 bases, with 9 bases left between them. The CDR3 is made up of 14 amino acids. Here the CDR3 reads CASSLNTGYNEQFF. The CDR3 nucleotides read TGTGCCAGCAGTTTGAATACCGGCTACAATGAGCAGTTCTTC.

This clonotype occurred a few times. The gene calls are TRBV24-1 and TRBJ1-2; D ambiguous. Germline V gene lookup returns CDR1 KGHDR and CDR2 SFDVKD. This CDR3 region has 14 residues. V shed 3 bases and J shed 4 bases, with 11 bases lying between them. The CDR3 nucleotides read TGTGCCACCAGTGATAAGACACACACCTATGGCTACACCTTC. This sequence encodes CATSDKTHTYGYTF.

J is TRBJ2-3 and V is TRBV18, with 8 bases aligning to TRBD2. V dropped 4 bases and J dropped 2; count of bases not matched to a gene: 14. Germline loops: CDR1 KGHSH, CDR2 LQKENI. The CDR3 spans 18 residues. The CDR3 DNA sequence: TGTGCCAGCTCACAGTCCGGGCTAGCGGGCCTGAACACAGATACGCAGTATTTT. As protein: CASSQSGLAGLNTDTQYF.

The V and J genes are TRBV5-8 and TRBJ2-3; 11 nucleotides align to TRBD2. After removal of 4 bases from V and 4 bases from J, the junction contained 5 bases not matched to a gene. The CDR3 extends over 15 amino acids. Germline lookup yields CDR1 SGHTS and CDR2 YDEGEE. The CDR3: CASSPGLAGSDTQYF. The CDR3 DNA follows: TGTGCCAGCAGCCCCGGACTAGCGGGTTCAGATACGCAGTATTTT.

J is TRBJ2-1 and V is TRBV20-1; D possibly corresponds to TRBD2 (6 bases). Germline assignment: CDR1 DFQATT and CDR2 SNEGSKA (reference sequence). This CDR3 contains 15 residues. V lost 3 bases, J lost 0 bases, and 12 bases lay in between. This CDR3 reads CSASTAGSSYNEQFF. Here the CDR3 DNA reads TGCAGTGCTAGCACGGCGGGGAGCTCCTACAATGAGCAGTTCTTC.

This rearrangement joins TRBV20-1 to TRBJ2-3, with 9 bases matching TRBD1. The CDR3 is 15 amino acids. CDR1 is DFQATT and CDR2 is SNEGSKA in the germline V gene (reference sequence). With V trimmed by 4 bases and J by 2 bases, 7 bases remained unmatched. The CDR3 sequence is CSANKGTGTTDTQYF. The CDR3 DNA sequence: TGCAGTGCTAATAAAGGGACAGGGACCACAGATACGCAGTATTTT.

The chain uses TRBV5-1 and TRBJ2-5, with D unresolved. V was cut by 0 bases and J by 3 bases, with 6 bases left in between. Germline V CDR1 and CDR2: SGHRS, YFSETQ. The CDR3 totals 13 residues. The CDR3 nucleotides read TGCGCCAGCAGCTTGGTAATGGAAGAGACCCAGTACTTC. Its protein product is CASSLVMEETQYF.

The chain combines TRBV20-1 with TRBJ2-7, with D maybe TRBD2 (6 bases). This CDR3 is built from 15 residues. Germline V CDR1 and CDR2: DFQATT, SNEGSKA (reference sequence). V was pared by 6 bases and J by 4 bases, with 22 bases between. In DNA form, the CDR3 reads TGCAGTGCCCCATCGGCTTGGGGGGTGGAATACGAGCAGTACTTC. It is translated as CSAPSAWGVEYEQYF.

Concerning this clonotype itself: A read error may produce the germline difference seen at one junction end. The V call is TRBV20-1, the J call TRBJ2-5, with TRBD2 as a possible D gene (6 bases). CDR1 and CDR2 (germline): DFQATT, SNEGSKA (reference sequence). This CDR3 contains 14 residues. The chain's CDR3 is CSTSLGGFQETQYF. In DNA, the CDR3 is TGCAGTACTAGCCTCGGAGGGTTCCAAGAGACCCAGTACTTC.

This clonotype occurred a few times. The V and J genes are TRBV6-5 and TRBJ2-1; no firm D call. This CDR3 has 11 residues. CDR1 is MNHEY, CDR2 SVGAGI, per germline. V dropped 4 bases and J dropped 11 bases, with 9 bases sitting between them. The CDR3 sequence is CASSLRDKQFF. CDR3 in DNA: TGTGCCAGCAGTTTGCGAGATAAGCAGTTCTTC.

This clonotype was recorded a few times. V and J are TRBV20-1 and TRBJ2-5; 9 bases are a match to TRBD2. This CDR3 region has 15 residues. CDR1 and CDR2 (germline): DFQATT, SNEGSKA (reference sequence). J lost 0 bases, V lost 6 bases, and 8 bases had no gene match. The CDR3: CSATPTSGYQETQYF. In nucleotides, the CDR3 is TGCAGTGCCACCCCCACTAGCGGGTACCAAGAGACCCAGTACTTC.

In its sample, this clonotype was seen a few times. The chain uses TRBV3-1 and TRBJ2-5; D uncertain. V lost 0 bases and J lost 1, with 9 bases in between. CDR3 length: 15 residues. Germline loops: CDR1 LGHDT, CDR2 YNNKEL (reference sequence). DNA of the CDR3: TGTGCCAGCAGCCAAGAACAAGGGCCCCAAGAGACCCAGTACTTC. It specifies CASSQEQGPQETQYF.

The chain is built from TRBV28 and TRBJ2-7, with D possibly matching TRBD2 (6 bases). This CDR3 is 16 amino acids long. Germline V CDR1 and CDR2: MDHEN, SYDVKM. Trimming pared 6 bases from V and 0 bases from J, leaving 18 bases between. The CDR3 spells CASSLPRGGSSYEQYF. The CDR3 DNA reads TGTGCCAGCAGCCTACCTAGGGGAGGAAGCTCCTACGAGCAGTACTTC.

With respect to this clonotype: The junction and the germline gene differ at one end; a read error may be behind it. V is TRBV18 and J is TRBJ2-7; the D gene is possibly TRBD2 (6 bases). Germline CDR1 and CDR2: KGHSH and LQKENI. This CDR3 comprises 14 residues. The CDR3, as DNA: TGTGCCAACTCACCAAGGGCGGGAATGGGGGAGCAGTACTTC. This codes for CANSPRAGMGEQYF.

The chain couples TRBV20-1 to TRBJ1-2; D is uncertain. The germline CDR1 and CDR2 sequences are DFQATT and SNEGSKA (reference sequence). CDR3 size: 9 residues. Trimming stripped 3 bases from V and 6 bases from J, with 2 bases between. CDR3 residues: CSARDGYTF. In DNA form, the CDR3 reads TGCAGTGCTAGGGATGGCTACACCTTC.

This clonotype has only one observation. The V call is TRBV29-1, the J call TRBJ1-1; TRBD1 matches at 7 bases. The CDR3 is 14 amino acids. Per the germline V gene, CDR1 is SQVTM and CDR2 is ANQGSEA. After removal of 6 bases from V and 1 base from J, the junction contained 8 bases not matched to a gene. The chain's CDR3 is CSVRTGQPNTEAFF. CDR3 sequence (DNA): TGCAGCGTGAGGACGGGACAGCCGAACACTGAAGCTTTCTTT.

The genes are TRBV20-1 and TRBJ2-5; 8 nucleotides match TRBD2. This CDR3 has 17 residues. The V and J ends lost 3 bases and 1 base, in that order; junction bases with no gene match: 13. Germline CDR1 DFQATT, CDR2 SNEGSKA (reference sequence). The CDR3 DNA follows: TGCAGTGCTAGTTTACTAGCGGCCAGAACTCTCCAAGAGACCCAGTACTTC. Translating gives CSASLLAARTLQETQYF.